What follows describes a single T cell receptor (beta chain). This receptor's antigen is unknown. No much larger clone exists at a distance of one base, and base qualities are not known. The sample comes from a study of blood T cell repertoires in COVID-19 (dated by TCRdb to 2018 to 2020). The study in broad terms: The collaborator samples originated in the United States, Italy and Spain and spanned the acute and convalescent phases of COVID-19. Where available, HLA class I and class II types were obtained from metadata supplied by the sample provider rather than from assay-based typing. Samples were obtained from the ongoing ImmuneRACE study (first 160 participants) and from about 1,300 subjects provided by 6 global collaborators. The prospective study material was composed of cDNA or gDNA derived from T cells, B-cell-depleted T cells, or PBMCs. Deeply sampled blood TCRbeta repertoires from subjects exposed to, actively infected with, or recovered from COVID-19 were included in the dataset. The sample metadata nearly always contained a de-identified subject ID, COVID-19 status, age in years and sex. The repertoires were released in a freely available public database meant as a resource for research on the immune response to SARS-CoV-2. Results and caveats for the whole study, not just this receptor: The quantity of clinical and demographic metadata differed by source and by participant and was supplied without curation.

V loses 2 bases at its end and J loses 3 bases; junction bases beyond the gene matches: 4. From the cysteine through the phenylalanine, the CDR3 covers 16 amino acids. Only CDR3 DNA remains: 48 bases, in frame from the first base. The germline V gene gives CDR1 as KGHSH and CDR2 as LQKENI. The immunoSEQ Assay, a bias-controlled multiplex PCR, was used to amplify TCRbeta CDR3 regions from genomic DNA. Per the original workflow: The number of nucleated cells in each sample was estimated by amplification of reference gene primers within the assay. Sequence reads were collapsed and filtered to measure the absolute abundance of every unique TCRbeta CDR3 rearrangement. For each sample, productive Simpson clonality was calculated as the square root of Simpson's diversity index over productive rearrangements. The table comes from immuneACCESS by way of TCRdb, which keeps in-frame sequences with V and J called. Part of the clones is missing from these tables; in studies checked, under half for an unresolved V gene and the rest for unknown reasons. V and J calls and clone size follow that table, whereas D and trimming were derived from the DNA. This sample holds tens of thousands of clones; approximately 89% were observed only once. In total, the top ten clones hold approximately 2.3% of the sample.

The collaborating institutions used their own protocols to collect whole blood in K2EDTA tubes. Collaborator samples were shipped for TCRbeta analysis as frozen whole blood, isolated PBMCs, or DNA extracted from either sample type. The TCR was taken from a human donor with active COVID-19. The donor label of this sample is uncertain. The chain joins TRBV18 to TRBJ2-2; TRBD2 aligns with 9 central bases. The source material was peripheral blood. The encoded CDR3 is CASSPVSGGDTGELFF. Read as DNA, the sequence is TGTGCCAGCTCACCAGTTAGCGGGGGAGACACCGGGGAGCTGTTTTTT. With the rest looked up from the reference TRBV18 and TRBJ2-2 genes rather than sequenced, the full variable domain is NAGVMQNPRHLVRRRGQEARLRCSPMKGHSHVYWYRQLPEEGLKFMVYLQKENIIDESGMPKERFSAEFPKEGPSILRIQQVVRGDSAAYFCASSPVSGGDTGELFFGEGSRLTVL.